This TCR beta chain was sequenced for a study of breast tumors, draining lymph nodes, adjacent tissues. Study-level points and caveats: Tumor TCR diversity was below lymph nodes but above nontumor tissue. Compared with basal-like, luminal-like tumors shared significantly more repertoire with nontumor tissue. Data fit most tumor T cells coming from lymph node, expanding in tumor.

TCRdb recomputed calls from the multiplex PCR reads with MiXCR, one row per CDR3 protein. The table shows around 100,000 distinct CDR3 sequences, with 21% occurring only once. Breast cancer patients provided tissue from their axillary draining lymph nodes. This clonotype came up many times. As yet, its antigen is unknown. The sequenced sample was axillary lymph node tissue. The source of this sequence is a female donor with breast cancer. Some clones in this sample may be carry-over from other donors' samples.

The DNA for the CDR3 is TGTGCCAGCGAGTCGTGGAGCACAGATACGCAGTATTTT. Translation: CASESWSTDTQYF. The rearrangement joins TRBV2 to TRBJ2-3; D is unresolved. V gave up 8 bases and J gave up 0 bases, with 9 bases separating them. This CDR3 is 13 amino acids long. The V gene's germline CDR1 is SNHLY and CDR2 FYNNEI.